One and the same sample provided the 5 T cell receptor beta chains below, sequenced in a study of spatial heterogeneity in lung cancer. Their antigens remain unidentified. Time point described: sample taken at primary tumor resection. Findings and limits, study-wide: Mutation counts in tumors were tracked by counts of expanded intratumoral alpha and beta TCRs.

TCRdb fed the 5' RACE reads into MiXCR, producing one record per CDR3 protein. There are about 9,200 distinct CDR3 sequences in the sample; roughly 8.1% occur only once, and roughly a quarter lies in the top ten. Material: lung tumor tissue, obtained at surgery. The receptors originated from a male donor with early-stage non-small cell lung cancer.

This clonotype was detected many times. The chain links TRBV7-8 to TRBJ2-7; 8 bases align to TRBD1. The CDR3 has 15 residues. Germline CDR1 and CDR2: SGHVS and FQNEAQ. The J segment lost 6 bases and the V segment lost 3 bases, leaving 10 bases of the junction unmatched. DNA for the CDR3: TGTGCCAGCAGCTTTGCTCTTCCAGGGGGCACCGAGCAGTACTTC. It yields the protein CASSFALPGGTEQYF.

This clonotype appeared many times. This chain links TRBV6-1 with TRBJ1-5; D gene uncertain. The V and J ends lost 2 bases and 6 bases respectively, with 2 bases between them. The CDR3 consists of 11 residues. Germline assignment: CDR1 MNHNS and CDR2 SASEGT. CDR3 in DNA: TGTGCCAGCAGTGAATTTCAGCCCCAGCATTTT. Amino acids: CASSEFQPQHF.

In this sample, this clonotype turned up many times. This rearrangement joins TRBV20-1 to TRBJ1-4; D is unresolved. This CDR3 has 13 amino acids. The germline gives CDR1 DFQATT, CDR2 SNEGSKA (reference sequence). Trimming took 6 bases from V and 8 from J, leaving 16 bases between them. In DNA form, the CDR3 reads TGCAGTGCAAAGCACGAGGCCCCCGAAAAACTGTTTTTT. Its protein product is CSAKHEAPEKLFF.

Turning to this clonotype: A much larger clone sits a single nucleotide away, making a read error possible. This chain joins TRBV5-4 and TRBJ2-5; D unclear. Trimming shortened V by 0 bases and J by 5 bases, and 8 bases separated the two germline ends. The V gene's germline CDR1 is SGHNT and CDR2 YYREEE (reference sequence). CDR3 length: 13 amino acids. Here the CDR3 reads CASSLGPPETQYF. Written as DNA, the CDR3 is TGTGCCAGCAGCTTGGGGCCCCCGGAGACCCAGTACTTC.

This clonotype is labeled large. The chain employs TRBV5-5 and TRBJ2-2; TRBD1 matches 8 bases. Germline V lookup: CDR1 SGHKS, CDR2 YYEKEE (reference sequence). V lost 6 bases, J lost 1 base, and 2 bases stayed unmatched. This CDR3 comprises 14 residues. This chain's CDR3 is CASKTGGNTGELFF. In nucleotides, the CDR3 is TGTGCCAGCAAAACAGGGGGGAACACCGGGGAGCTGTTTTTT.